The subject of this entry is one T cell receptor (beta chain). This clonotype was seen a handful of times. Its antigen remains undetermined. No qualities accompany the bases; no much larger clone lies one base away. These data originate in a study of T-cell reconstitution after alpha-beta-depleted transplantation in children (dated by TCRdb to about 2016). Context from the whole study: T-cell immune reconstitution after TCRalphabeta/CD19-depleted allogeneic hematopoietic cell transplantation in children was quantitatively tracked in the study by means of TCR repertoire profiling.

Findings and caveats that apply to the study as a whole: The frequencies of hyperexpanded clones fell over the following months, and after one year, T-cell counts and TCRbeta diversity were mostly attributed to newly produced T cells. Apparently early alphabetaT-cell count recovery about two months after transplant reportedly relied on only several hundred rapidly expanded clones derived from non-depleted graft cells. In some patients, high TCRbeta diversity at day 60 was attributed to recipient T cells and intrathymic progenitors that had survived conditioning.

Taken with the paper, the label for treatment or condition translates to: allogeneic hematopoietic cell transplantation with graft depleted of TCRalphabeta T cells and CD19 B cells. TCRalphabeta/CD19-depleted allogeneic hematopoietic cell grafts were given to the transplant recipients, all of whom were children. Library creation used PCR. The reads were generated on an Illumina HiSeq 2500. TCR library preparation used molecular barcoding, with unique molecular identifiers applied to normalize quantification of the TCRbeta repertoire. The public reads were reanalyzed by TCRdb: fastp trimming at Q25, MiXCR alignment, in-frame beta chains only. Duplicate CDR3 protein sequences are folded into a single record with the most common DNA and genes. Here the sample has around 960,000 distinct CDR3 sequences; roughly 29% occur a single time. The ten biggest clones cover under 30% of the sample. CDR1 and CDR2, per the germline V gene (reference sequence), are DFQATT and SNEGSKA. The CDR3 has 15 amino acids, counting the end cysteine and phenylalanine. Left in the record is the CDR3 DNA by itself, 45 bases read in frame from the first base. V sheds 4 bases and J sheds 0 bases, leaving 12 bases between their ends.

The sequence was obtained from a boy less than two years old who had a stem cell transplant for SCID, so the T cells may come from the graft donor. The input for sequencing was PBMCs, mostly from graft donor cells, taken 360 days after TCRalphabeta/CD19-depleted stem cell transplant. This sequence uses TRBV20-1 and TRBJ1-4; tentative D gene TRBD1, with 5 bases matching. In nucleotides, the sequence is TGCAGTGCTACCAACAGGTTTCCAACTAATGAAAAACTGTTTTTT. Protein translation: CSATNRFPTNEKLFF.